One and the same sample provided the 30 T cell receptor beta chains below, sequenced in a study of monozygotic twins with cystic fibrosis. Produced via immunoSEQ multiplex PCR; TCRdb's table is partial and in-frame only. The sample records 15,000 to 20,000 clones, 90% to 97% being singletons. Sequences were obtained from blood. The source is a girl aged 2 to 9 with cystic fibrosis.

The chain employs TRBV5-4 and TRBJ2-5; no reliable D call. The CDR3 extends over 13 amino acids. Germline-derived CDR1 and CDR2 are SGHNT and YYREEE (reference sequence). The V and J ends lost 0 bases and 2 bases respectively, with 5 bases between them. The CDR3 reads CASSLDQQETQYF. The DNA of the CDR3 is TGTGCCAGCAGCTTGGACCAGCAAGAGACCCAGTACTTC.

The chain recombines TRBV6-1 with TRBJ2-7; 9 bases map to TRBD1. V shed 7 bases and J 5 bases; nucleotides not matched to a gene: 12. The CDR3 is 15 amino acids. Germline V gives CDR1 MNHNS, CDR2 SASEGT. The CDR3 DNA sequence: TGTGCCAGCAACCCGGAGGGGACAGGGTCTCACGAGCAGTACTTC. Translated: CASNPEGTGSHEQYF.

This chain connects TRBV7-6 to TRBJ2-7, with D possibly TRBD2 on 5 matching bases. V gave up 6 bases and J gave up 7 bases, with 16 bases separating them. Germline CDR1 and CDR2: SGHVS and FNYEAQ. The CDR3 consists of 13 residues. CDR3 in DNA: TGTGCCAGCAGTTCAGGCGAGGGCGGAGAGCAGTACTTC. Translating it yields CASSSGEGGEQYF.

The J gene is TRBJ2-1, the V gene TRBV7-2; 11 bases map to TRBD1. CDR1 is SGHTA, CDR2 FQGNSA, per germline. After removal of 5 bases from V and 4 bases from J, the junction contained 4 bases not matched to a gene. The CDR3 loop spans 15 amino acids. The CDR3 coding sequence is TGTGCCAGCAGCCCCGGGACAGGGGGATACAATGAGCAGTTCTTC. This sequence encodes CASSPGTGGYNEQFF.

The chain links TRBV19 to TRBJ1-2, with D perhaps matching TRBD1 (5 bases). There are 13 residues in the CDR3. The germline V gene has CDR1 LNHDA and CDR2 SQIVND (reference sequence). With 5 bases removed from V and 2 bases from J, the gap between germline ends came to 9 bases. CDR3 region: CASSDTGNYGYTF. Here the CDR3 DNA reads TGTGCCAGTAGTGATACAGGAAACTATGGCTACACCTTC.

The rearrangement joins TRBV29-1 to TRBJ2-5, with D possibly matching TRBD2 (7 bases). V shed 2 bases and J shed 0 bases, with 19 bases lying between them. This CDR3 contains 17 residues. Germline V CDR1 and CDR2: SQVTM, ANQGSEA. CDR3: CSVESRGGALYQETQYF. The CDR3 bases are TGCAGCGTTGAATCCCGAGGGGGGGCATTATACCAAGAGACCCAGTACTTC.

The rearrangement uses TRBV6-5 and TRBJ2-2; TRBD1 is a possible D gene (6 bases). V lost 5 bases, J lost 4 bases, and 14 bases lay in between. The V gene's germline CDR1 is MNHEY and CDR2 SVGAGI. This CDR3 comprises 15 residues. CDR3 sequence reads: CASSSRQGSTGELFF. In DNA, the CDR3 is TGTGCCAGCAGTAGCCGTCAGGGGAGCACCGGGGAGCTGTTTTTT.

This chain joins TRBV21-1 and TRBJ2-1; the table's D call, TRBD2, was not checked against the DNA. TRBV21-1 is a pseudogene segment. The CDR3 has 18 residues. The CDR3 region has the DNA TGTGCCAGCACCGAAACGGGTAGCGGGGGCCAAGATAGCAATGAGCAGTTCTTC. Its translation: CASTETGSGGQDSNEQFF.

The CDR3 protein is CASSSNRQGNSPLHF. The DNA of the CDR3 is TGTGCCAGCAGCTCAAATAGACAGGGGAATTCACCCCTCCACTTT. The rearrangement links TRBV11-2 to TRBJ1-6; TRBD1 matches 8 bases. Germline V gene sequence: CDR1 SGHAT, CDR2 FQNNGV. V trimming: 4 bases; J trimming: 7 bases; junction bases outside the gene matches: 6. This CDR3 comprises 15 residues.

The chain uses TRBV5-4 and TRBJ1-2, with unresolved D. The V gene lost 4 bases and the J gene lost 0 bases, with 10 bases spanning the gap. The CDR3 runs to 14 residues. Germline V lookup: CDR1 SGHNT, CDR2 YYREEE (reference sequence). The CDR3 bases are TGTGCCAGCAGCGTCGACGGACCTAACTATGGCTACACCTTC. Protein product: CASSVDGPNYGYTF.

The chain combines TRBV2 with TRBJ2-7, with D hard to call. V lost 7 bases and J 3 bases, leaving 16 bases between the germline ends. The CDR3 runs to 14 residues. Germline-derived CDR1 and CDR2 are SNHLY and FYNNEI. CDR3 protein: CASKVESLIYEQYF. CDR3 coding DNA: TGTGCCAGCAAGGTGGAAAGCCTAATCTACGAGCAGTACTTC.

J is TRBJ1-6 and V is TRBV15; D remains unclear. The length of the CDR3 is 17 residues. The V end was cut by 1 base, the J end by 2 bases, with 12 bases between. Germline loops: CDR1 LNHNV, CDR2 YYDKDF (reference sequence). The CDR3 region has the DNA TGTGCCACCAGCAGAGCAGGCTGGGCAGCCTATAATTCACCCCTCCACTTT. Its translation: CATSRAGWAAYNSPLHF.

The chain has TRBV15 and TRBJ2-5; 12 nucleotides match TRBD1. Per the germline V gene, CDR1 is LNHNV and CDR2 is YYDKDF (reference sequence). The CDR3 is made up of 15 amino acids. V lost 3 bases to trimming and J lost 3 bases; unmatched junction nucleotides: 2. The CDR3 nucleotides are TGTGCCACCAGCAGTGGGACAGGGGGCAAAGAGACCCAGTACTTC. Its protein product is CATSSGTGGKETQYF.

This chain links TRBV29-1 with TRBJ2-5, with D unresolved. CDR3 size: 14 residues. Germline V lookup: CDR1 SQVTM, CDR2 ANQGSEA. V was shortened by 2 bases and J by 5 bases, with 15 bases between the two germline ends. CDR3 bases: TGCAGCGTTGAAACCCTCACAAAAACGGAGACCCAGTACTTC. Translation: CSVETLTKTETQYF.

The chain recombines TRBV28 with TRBJ2-3; D unclear. Germline V CDR1 and CDR2: MDHEN, SYDVKM. The germline V and J ends were trimmed by 8 bases and 1 base, with 10 bases remaining between them. The CDR3 totals 13 residues. The DNA for the CDR3 is TGTGCCAGCGGTGGTGACGGCACAGATACGCAGTATTTT. Translated, it gives CASGGDGTDTQYF.

The rearrangement joins TRBV30 to TRBJ2-5; the D is unclear. Looked up from germline, CDR1 is GTSNPN and CDR2 is SVGIG (reference sequence). V was clipped by 1 base and J by 5 bases, with 5 bases between them. The CDR3 runs to 11 residues. CDR3 nucleotide sequence: TGTGCCTGGAGTGGACCTGAGACCCAGTACTTC. As protein: CAWSGPETQYF. Looking up the rest from reference TRBV30 and TRBJ2-5 gives the full variable domain: SQTIHQWPATLVQPVGSPLSLECTVEGTSNPNLYWYRQAAGRGLQLLFYSVGIGQISSEVPQNLSASRPQDRQFILSSKKLLLSDSGFYLCAWSGPETQYFGPGTRLLVL.

This clone was detected once. This chain uses TRBV6-1 with TRBJ2-2; D is undetermined. From germline, CDR1 is MNHNS and CDR2 SASEGT. The CDR3 is 11 amino acids. Trimming shortened V by 4 bases and J by 8 bases, and 5 bases separated the two germline ends. The CDR3 DNA follows: TGTGCCAGCAGTGCCCGGGGGGAGCTGTTTTTT. Translation: CASSARGELFF.

The V call is TRBV6-5, the J call TRBJ1-6; unclear D gene. Trimming pared 3 bases from V and 6 bases from J, leaving 6 bases between. The CDR3 sequence is 13 residues long. The germline V gene encodes CDR1 MNHEY and CDR2 SVGAGI. The CDR3 here is CASSYQANSPLHF. CDR3 sequence (DNA): TGTGCCAGCAGTTATCAGGCTAATTCACCCCTCCACTTT.

The V call is TRBV11-2, the J call TRBJ1-6; D is uncertain. Per germline, CDR1 SGHAT and CDR2 FQNNGV. This CDR3 has 13 residues. The germline V and J ends were trimmed by 0 bases and 9 bases, with 6 bases remaining between them. CDR3 bases: TGTGCCAGCAGCTTAGAGCGGGGTTCACCCCTCCACTTT. Protein sequence: CASSLERGSPLHF.

This rearrangement joins TRBV2 to TRBJ2-4, with TRBD1 matching over 9 bases. J gave up 1 base and V 6 bases, and 4 bases lay outside the gene matches. The CDR3 spans 15 residues. Looked up from germline, CDR1 is SNHLY and CDR2 is FYNNEI. The CDR3 coding sequence is TGTGCCAGCAGCGTTGACAGGGGGGCCAAAAACATTCAGTACTTC. It translates to CASSVDRGAKNIQYF.

The chain employs TRBV4-3 and TRBJ2-1; D remains ambiguous. The V gene's germline CDR1 is LGHNA and CDR2 YSLEER. Trimming removed 0 bases from V and 5 bases from J, with 14 bases in between. This CDR3 has 16 residues. CDR3 amino acids: CASSQDPQVPDNEQFF. CDR3 nucleotide sequence: TGCGCCAGCAGCCAAGATCCGCAGGTACCCGACAATGAGCAGTTCTTC.

The rearrangement uses TRBV11-2 and TRBJ2-5, with 11 bases matching TRBD2. The trim removed 5 bases at V and 1 base at J, leaving 6 bases unmatched. The CDR3 spans 16 residues. The V gene's germline CDR1 is SGHAT and CDR2 FQNNGV. CDR3 in amino acids: CASSQLAGDFQETQYF. The DNA of the CDR3 is TGTGCCAGCAGCCAACTAGCGGGAGATTTCCAAGAGACCCAGTACTTC.

V usage is TRBV5-6 and J usage is TRBJ2-5, with a tentative D call TRBD1 (6 bases). CDR1 and CDR2 (germline): SGHDT, YYEEEE. Trimming left V 2 bases short and J 1 base short, with 9 bases between. The CDR3 consists of 14 residues. The CDR3 DNA reads TGTGCCAGCAGCTTACAGGGAAGCCAAGAGACCCAGTACTTC. This sequence encodes CASSLQGSQETQYF.

This clone occurred once. V and J are TRBV4-1 and TRBJ1-1, with a possible D match to TRBD1 (6 bases). Germline V gene data show CDR1 as MGHRA and CDR2 as YSYEKL. V lost 4 bases and J lost 2, with 17 bases in between. The CDR3 contains 16 residues. Here the CDR3 reads CASSRDPGQLNTEAFF. The DNA for the CDR3 is TGCGCCAGCAGCCGCGATCCCGGACAGCTTAACACTGAAGCTTTCTTT.

V is TRBV4-2 and J is TRBJ2-7, with D perhaps matching TRBD1 (5 bases). CDR1 is LGHNA, CDR2 YNFKEQ, per germline. The CDR3 contains 16 residues. The V end was cut by 0 bases, the J end by 0 bases, with 12 bases between. The CDR3 DNA is TGTGCCAGCAGCCAAGATTTCACTGACAGCTCCTACGAGCAGTACTTC. Protein product: CASSQDFTDSSYEQYF.

The V call is TRBV5-1, the J call TRBJ1-6; possible D gene TRBD1, 5 bases. CDR3 length equals 16 residues. Germline V gives CDR1 SGHRS, CDR2 YFSETQ. Trimming took off 4 bases at V and 7 bases at J, with 18 bases between the two ends. The CDR3 reads CASSADPGRENSPLHF. The DNA of the CDR3 is TGCGCCAGCAGCGCTGACCCGGGACGGGAGAATTCACCCCTCCACTTT.

This chain uses TRBV10-3 with TRBJ2-6, with TRBD1 as a possible D gene (6 bases). This CDR3 has 19 residues. Per the germline V gene, CDR1 is ENHRY and CDR2 is SYGVKD. V dropped 2 bases and J dropped 0 bases, with 17 bases sitting between them. The CDR3 sequence is CAISEGDKALISGANVLTF. The CDR3 nucleotides are TGTGCCATCAGTGAGGGGGACAAGGCCTTAATCTCTGGGGCCAACGTCCTGACTTTC.

This sequence joins TRBV5-8 and TRBJ1-5; the D is unclear. Germline CDR1 is SGHTS and CDR2 is YDEGEE. Deletions cut 4 bases from V and 4 bases from J, with 21 bases between. This CDR3 spans 17 amino acids. The CDR3 sequence is CASSTRHLNRRNQPQHF. For the CDR3, the DNA is TGTGCCAGCAGCACACGACACCTCAATAGACGAAATCAGCCCCAGCATTTT.

The genes are TRBV9 and TRBJ2-7; the D gene is possibly TRBD2 (6 bases). The V end was cut by 1 base, the J end by 4 bases, with 15 bases between. This CDR3 contains 15 residues. From germline, CDR1 is SGDLS and CDR2 YYNGEE. The CDR3, as DNA: TGTGCCAGCAGCGTATTCCCCTCACTAGCATACGAGCAGTACTTC. This translates into CASSVFPSLAYEQYF.

This chain's CDR3 is CASTGGTGGSEAFF. As DNA, the CDR3 is TGTGCCAGCACAGGCGGGACAGGGGGATCTGAAGCTTTCTTT. J is TRBJ1-1 and V is TRBV2, with TRBD1 matching over 11 bases. The CDR3 covers 14 residues. Germline V lookup: CDR1 SNHLY, CDR2 FYNNEI. The V gene end was trimmed by 7 bases and the J gene end by 6 bases; junction bases not matched to a gene: 7. The variable domain in full, with the rest retrieved from reference TRBV2 and TRBJ1-1, is EPEVTQTPSHQVTQMGQEVILRCVPISNHLYFYWYRQILGQKVEFLVSFYNNEISEKSEIFDDQFSVERPDGSNFTLKIRSTKLEDSAMYFCASTGGTGGSEAFFGQGTRLTVV.